The 7 T cell receptor beta chains presented below share a single source sample, sequenced in a study of shared clonotypes between healthy human individuals. Profiled with immunoSEQ multiplex PCR; TCRdb holds only in-frame clones, not every one. This sample has more than 1.2 million clones, with roughly 98.5% found just once. The sequenced sample consisted of naive CD4+ T cells sorted from blood. Subset denoted: CD45RA+ positively selected. These receptors came from a man younger than 40 in good health.

This clone was recorded once. This chain joins TRBV5-4 and TRBJ2-1, with a tentative D call TRBD2 (6 bases). CDR1 and CDR2 from the germline V gene are SGHNT and YYREEE (reference sequence). The CDR3 totals 17 residues. V was clipped by 3 bases and J by 1 base, with 17 bases between them. This CDR3 reads CASSWFLLGGSYNEQFF. The CDR3 nucleotides are TGTGCCAGCAGCTGGTTCCTGTTGGGGGGTTCCTACAATGAGCAGTTCTTC. The variable domain in full, with the rest retrieved from reference TRBV5-4 and TRBJ2-1, is ETGVTQSPTHLIKTRGQQVTLRCSSQSGHNTVSWYQQALGQGPQFIFQYYREEENGRGNFPPRFSGLQFPNYSSELNVNALELDDSALYLCASSWFLLGGSYNEQFFGPGTRLTVL.

The chain couples TRBV5-1 to TRBJ2-1; possibly TRBD1 for D (5 bases). Germline V gene data show CDR1 as SGHRS and CDR2 as YFSETQ. The CDR3 consists of 15 residues. The V end was cut by 3 bases, the J end by 2 bases, with 12 bases between. The CDR3 DNA sequence: TGCGCCAGCAGCTCGCGGACACAAACCTACAATGAGCAGTTCTTC. Its protein is CASSSRTQTYNEQFF.

This chain connects TRBV19 to TRBJ1-2, with TRBD1 identical over 7 bases. The CDR3 runs 15 residues. Germline V gene sequence: CDR1 LNHDA, CDR2 SQIVND (reference sequence). With V trimmed by 5 bases and J by 5 bases, 11 bases remained unmatched. DNA for the CDR3: TGTGCCAGTAGTCTCTACGGGACAGAGCCATATGGCTACACCTTC. Translating it yields CASSLYGTEPYGYTF.

The chain joins TRBV21-1 to TRBJ2-6; TRBD2 was called by the table and not checked on the DNA. TRBV21-1 has pseudogene status. This CDR3 contains 18 residues. CDR3 in DNA: TGTGCCAGCAGCAAACATTTAGTCGGAGGGACTGGGGCCAACGTCCTGACTTTC. Residues: CASSKHLVGGTGANVLTF.

The chain couples TRBV29-1 to TRBJ1-1; D ambiguous. V was shortened by 4 bases and J by 0 bases, with 18 bases between the two germline ends. The germline V gene has CDR1 SQVTM and CDR2 ANQGSEA. CDR3 length equals 16 residues. The CDR3 bases are TGCAGCGTTGTAACAGCCCTTACTACTTTGAACACTGAAGCTTTCTTT. Protein sequence: CSVVTALTTLNTEAFF.

V usage is TRBV10-2 and J usage is TRBJ2-7; tentatively, D is TRBD2 (6 bases). V was trimmed by 3 bases and J by 5 bases, leaving 14 bases between them. Germline CDR1 and CDR2: WSHSY and SAAADI. The CDR3 is 14 residues long. Here the CDR3 reads CASSDAGRGNEQYF. The DNA of the CDR3 is TGCGCCAGCAGTGACGCGGGGAGAGGGAACGAGCAGTACTTC.

The J gene is TRBJ2-3, the V gene TRBV9; possibly TRBD2 for D (5 bases). V was pared by 4 bases and J by 0 bases, with 15 bases between. The CDR3 runs to 16 residues. Germline assignment: CDR1 SGDLS and CDR2 YYNGEE. The CDR3 DNA reads TGTGCCAGCAGCCCCCGGGCGGGCTACAGCACAGATACGCAGTATTTT. Encoded protein: CASSPRAGYSTDTQYF.